The entry below gives a single T cell receptor (beta chain) sequence along with its context. Its antigen is unidentified. This record belongs to a study of shared clonotypes between healthy human individuals. Study-level points and caveats: Sequencing depth was expected to affect clonotype sharing among donors.

Measured with immunoSEQ multiplex PCR; TCRdb has only the in-frame clones, and not every one. The repertoire has about 1.5 million clones, about 98% of them found once; the top ten carry about 0.45%. Sequenced: naive CD4+ T cells sorted from blood. Indicated subset: CD45RA+ positively selected. This receptor was identified in a man younger than 40 in good health.

The CDR3 sequence: CASSQEVSFRNEQFF. The CDR3 DNA sequence: TGCGCCAGCAGCCAAGAAGTAAGTTTCCGCAATGAGCAGTTCTTC. The chain combines TRBV4-1 with TRBJ2-1; D is ambiguous. The CDR3 length is 15 residues. Looked up from germline, CDR1 is MGHRA and CDR2 is YSYEKL. Trimming shortened V by 0 bases and J by 6 bases, and 12 bases separated the two germline ends.